The entry that follows covers one T cell receptor (beta chain) sequence. Its antigen is still unknown. The junction differs from germline at one of its ends, possibly a read error. This record comes from a study of CD8+CD57+ T cells in acquired aplastic anemia listed by TCRdb under 2018. Some background on the complete study: DNA extracted from sorted CD4+ and CD8+ cells had a mean of roughly 3 ug, with a range of roughly 0.19 to 27.4 ug. An average of around 10 million reads for CD4+ cells and 11 million or so reads for CD8+ cells was obtained from healthy donor samples. Overall study results and their limits: Roughly 31 CD8+ CDR3 sequences were shared between patients and controls but appeared highly expressed in patients and within their immunodominant clones. CD8+ Simpson's diversity did not differ significantly between patients and healthy controls (P=0.060).

The study deep-sequenced TCR repertoires of sorted CD4+ and CD8+ blood T cells from severe aplastic anemia patients and healthy subjects. Ficoll-Paque density gradient centrifugation was used to isolate peripheral blood mononuclear cells. Before DNA was extracted, CD4+ and CD8+ T cells were sorted using either FACS or magnetic beads. Genomic DNA served as template for TCR beta VDJ combination and CDR3 sequence profiling. An Illumina HiSeq 2000 was the platform used for TCR repertoire sequencing. Per the original workflow: TRBV/TRBJ rearrangement plots, CDR3 size and DJ length profiles, and Simpson's diversity index were used to evaluate the repertoires. The immunodominant clone was defined as the most abundant DNA sequence in deep sequencing data. CDR3 amino acid sequences were screened for sharing across subjects and compared with published repertoires and the VDJdb database. The raw public reads went through TCRdb reprocessing: fastp at Q25, MiXCR clone calling, in-frame beta chains kept. Every distinct CDR3 protein forms one entry, paired with its most common genes and DNA. For this entry, the V and J calls and clone size follow TCRdb and not the study's own pipeline. The sample data list about 190,000 distinct CDR3 sequences, and approximately 49% of these were observed just once. Approximately 15% of the sample lies in the top ten.

CDR1 and CDR2 are read off the germline V gene as SGHTS and YDEGEE. CDR3 length: 14 amino acids, cysteine to phenylalanine. The CDR3 DNA has 42 bases and is translated from base 1. Recombination joined TRBV5-8 with TRBJ1-2, with TRBD1 tentatively as D gene (6 bases match). The sequencing sample was made of sorted CD4+, CD8+, or CD8+CD57+ T cells (not recorded which) from PBMCs. This clonotype was sampled from a human donor in good health, serving as a control. This receptor has the CDR3 CASSQGTQNYGYTF. The sequence in DNA is TGCGCCAGCAGCCAAGGGACACAAAACTATGGCTACACCTTC.